The 4 T cell receptor beta chains reported below all come from one sample, sequenced in a study of T cells in Graves' hyperthyroidism and ophthalmopathy. TCR beta CDR3 regions were amplified from RNA. First-round RT-PCR with HTBI primers amplified the TCR CDR3 region. Each CDR3 protein is one row after TCRdb ran MiXCR on the multiplex PCR reads. This table holds about 360,000 distinct CDR3 sequences, 13% found once. Input material: blood. The receptors stem from a man aged 25 to 45 with Graves' hyperthyroidism that later progressed to Graves' ophthalmopathy.

This clonotype was recorded many times. This rearrangement joins TRBV20-1 to TRBJ2-3, with D unresolved. Trimming cost V 5 bases and J 2 bases, with 11 bases left between them. This CDR3 is built from 13 residues. Germline CDR1 reads DFQATT; CDR2 reads SNEGSKA (reference sequence). CDR3 sequence: CSAEDSNTDTQYF. The CDR3 bases are TGCAGTGCTGAGGATTCTAACACAGATACGCAGTATTTT.

This clonotype has a count of ten or more. This chain joins TRBV28 and TRBJ2-5; D possibly corresponds to TRBD2 (5 bases). Between the trimmed V and J ends, which lost 6 bases and 4 bases, there was a span of 18 bases. The CDR3 has 15 residues. CDR1 and CDR2 (germline): MDHEN, SYDVKM. CDR3 nucleotide sequence: TGTGCCAGCAGACCTCACCGGGAAGGCACAGAGACCCAGTACTTC. It is translated as CASRPHREGTETQYF.

This clonotype was recorded at least ten times. The chain joins TRBV10-3 to TRBJ1-2; tentatively, D is TRBD1 (6 bases). In germline, CDR1 is ENHRY, CDR2 SYGVKD. The V end lost 6 bases, the J end lost 0 bases, and 11 bases lay between the germline ends. This CDR3 is 14 amino acids long. CDR3 in amino acids: CAISPGQPNYGYTF. As DNA, the CDR3 is TGTGCCATCAGCCCCGGACAGCCTAACTATGGCTACACCTTC.

The chain joins TRBV5-4 to TRBJ2-7, with no clear D. Trimming shortened V by 0 bases and J by 5 bases, and 9 bases separated the two germline ends. Germline values: CDR1 SGHNT, CDR2 YYREEE (reference sequence). This CDR3 contains 13 residues. The CDR3, as DNA: TGTGCCAGCAGCTTGGAGGCCTACCACGAGCAGTACTTC. Translated, it gives CASSLEAYHEQYF.